The 30 T cell receptor beta chains given below trace back to one sample, sequenced in a study of T cell repertoires in urothelial bladder cancer. Measured with immunoSEQ multiplex PCR; TCRdb has only the in-frame clones, and not every one. In the table there are some 9,000 clones, approximately 59% of which are singletons. The source material was tumor-infiltrating cells from bladder cancer. The receptors shown here come from a human donor with urothelial carcinoma.

This sequence joins TRBV4-1 and TRBJ1-4; D ambiguous. V was shortened by 0 bases and J by 5 bases, with 7 bases between the two germline ends. CDR3 length: 14 amino acids. In germline, CDR1 is MGHRA, CDR2 YSYEKL. The CDR3 DNA reads as TGCGCCAGCAGCCAAGATTCCAGGAATGAAAAACTGTTTTTT. Protein sequence: CASSQDSRNEKLFF.

This chain connects TRBV15 to TRBJ2-3; D is perhaps TRBD2 (6 bases). V gave up 6 bases and J gave up 2 bases, with 9 bases separating them. The CDR3 runs 13 residues. Germline V lookup: CDR1 LNHNV, CDR2 YYDKDF (reference sequence). CDR3 residues: CATSRDFTDTQYF. In DNA form, the CDR3 reads TGTGCCACCAGTCGGGACTTCACAGATACGCAGTATTTT.

J is TRBJ2-3 and V is TRBV30, with D uncertain. The ends were cut back, 3 bases at V and 5 bases at J, with 3 bases in the middle. The CDR3 totals 10 residues. CDR1 and CDR2 from the germline V gene are GTSNPN and SVGIG (reference sequence). CDR3 in amino acids: CAWREDTQYF. For the CDR3, the DNA is TGTGCCTGGAGAGAAGATACGCAGTATTTT.

The chain carries TRBV6-1 and TRBJ1-1, with D tentatively TRBD1 (5 bases). The germline V gene has CDR1 MNHNS and CDR2 SASEGT. The CDR3 extends over 12 amino acids. V was trimmed by 6 bases and J by 13 bases, leaving 18 bases between them. This CDR3 reads CASSRIGNTGFF. The CDR3, as DNA: TGTGCCAGCAGCCGGATCGGCAACACAGGTTTCTTT.

The table lists this clone with a few counts. V and J are TRBV20-1 and TRBJ2-3, with a weak D call TRBD1 (6 bases). This CDR3 contains 11 residues. V was shortened by 6 bases and J by 6 bases, with 10 bases between the two germline ends. CDR1 is DFQATT and CDR2 is SNEGSKA in the germline V gene (reference sequence). DNA of the CDR3: TGCAGTGCGTTAACAGGGGATACGCAGTATTTT. Translating gives CSALTGDTQYF.

The rearrangement joins TRBV10-3 to TRBJ1-1; D is possibly TRBD1 (6 bases). Trimming left V 9 bases short and J 4 bases short, with 6 bases between. Germline CDR1 and CDR2: ENHRY and SYGVKD. The CDR3 has 10 residues. CDR3 sequence reads: CAIQGTEAFF. The CDR3, as DNA: TGTGCCATACAGGGCACTGAAGCTTTCTTT.

In this sample, this clone turned up a few times. This sequence joins TRBV5-1 and TRBJ2-1; 9 nucleotides align to TRBD2. The V gene end was trimmed by 0 bases and the J gene end by 0 bases; junction bases not matched to a gene: 4. Germline V lookup: CDR1 SGHRS, CDR2 YFSETQ. The CDR3 totals 17 residues. The CDR3 here is CASSLAPSGISYNEQFF. The CDR3, as DNA: TGCGCCAGCAGCTTGGCCCCTAGCGGGATCTCCTACAATGAGCAGTTCTTC.

This clone occurred a few times. This chain uses TRBV15 with TRBJ2-3, with 8 positions matching TRBD1. This CDR3 contains 14 residues. In germline, CDR1 is LNHNV, CDR2 YYDKDF (reference sequence). J gave up 2 bases and V 7 bases, and 5 bases lay outside the gene matches. CDR3 in DNA: TGTGCCACCAAACTACAGGGGGACACAGATACGCAGTATTTT. Protein sequence: CATKLQGDTDTQYF.

The rearrangement links TRBV2 to TRBJ2-3; unclear D gene. V was clipped by 3 bases and J by 6 bases, with 13 bases between them. Germline V gives CDR1 SNHLY, CDR2 FYNNEI. The CDR3 sequence is 14 residues long. CDR3 sequence reads: CASSDATLGDTQYF. Written as DNA, the CDR3 is TGTGCCAGCAGTGACGCCACACTGGGGGATACGCAGTATTTT.

This clone was seen a few times. This chain uses TRBV6-4 with TRBJ1-1, with D unclear. Trimming took 0 bases from V and 4 from J, leaving 6 bases between them. Germline V gives CDR1 MRHNA, CDR2 SNTAGT. The CDR3 is 13 residues long. As DNA, the CDR3 is TGTGCCAGCAGTGACTCTAGCCTCACTGAAGCTTTCTTT. Residues: CASSDSSLTEAFF.

The CDR3 loop is CASSQLASTDTQYF. CDR3 DNA sequence: TGCGCCAGCAGCCAACTGGCGAGCACAGATACGCAGTATTTT. J is TRBJ2-3 and V is TRBV4-1; D is unclear. Germline CDR1 reads MGHRA; CDR2 reads YSYEKL. This CDR3 contains 14 residues. V shed 2 bases and J shed 0 bases, with 6 bases lying between them.

This sequence joins TRBV6-1 and TRBJ1-5, with D unclear. V was pared by 7 bases and J by 0 bases, with 7 bases between. The V gene's germline CDR1 is MNHNS and CDR2 SASEGT. The CDR3 sequence is 13 residues long. CDR3 nucleotides: TGTGCCAGCACCCAGAATAGCAATCAGCCCCAGCATTTT. This gives the protein CASTQNSNQPQHF.

The rearrangement joins TRBV7-2 to TRBJ2-3; possible D gene TRBD2, 5 bases. Germline assignment: CDR1 SGHTA and CDR2 FQGNSA. This CDR3 is built from 15 residues. V was shortened by 2 bases and J by 0 bases, with 9 bases between the two germline ends. The CDR3 nucleotides are TGTGCCAGCAGCTTAAGGAGCGGTAGCACAGATACGCAGTATTTT. This codes for CASSLRSGSTDTQYF. The full variable domain, in which reference TRBV7-2 and TRBJ2-3 provide the parts outside the CDR3, is GAGVSQSPSNKVTEKGKDVELRCDPISGHTALYWYRQSLGQGLEFLIYFQGNSAPDKSGLPSDRFSAERTGGSVSTLTIQRTQQEDSAVYLCASSLRSGSTDTQYFGPGTRLTVL.

The chain has TRBV6-1 and TRBJ1-1; 8 positions agree with TRBD1. Trimming removed 5 bases from V and 5 bases from J; junction bases left unmatched: 4. This CDR3 is built from 13 residues. Germline V gene sequence: CDR1 MNHNS, CDR2 SASEGT. CDR3 protein: CASSSGGWTEAFF. Here the CDR3 DNA reads TGTGCCAGCAGTTCAGGGGGCTGGACTGAAGCTTTCTTT.

This clone was detected a few times. This rearrangement joins TRBV19 to TRBJ1-3, with D hard to call. Germline V CDR1 and CDR2: LNHDA, SQIVND (reference sequence). Trimming stripped 2 bases from V and 0 bases from J, with 8 bases between. The CDR3 is 15 residues long. The CDR3, as DNA: TGTGCCAGTAGTATATGGGGAAACTCTGGAAACACCATATATTTT. This translates into CASSIWGNSGNTIYF. The variable domain in full, completed from reference TRBV19 and TRBJ1-3, reads DGGITQSPKYLFRKEGQNVTLSCEQNLNHDAMYWYRQDPGQGLRLIYYSQIVNDFQKGDIAEGYSVSREKKESFPLTVTSAQKNPTAFYLCASSIWGNSGNTIYFGEGSWLTVV.

V gene TRBV6-4 combines with J gene TRBJ2-1, with TRBD2 identical over 10 bases. J gave up 7 bases and V 8 bases, and 11 bases lay outside the gene matches. Germline CDR1 and CDR2: MRHNA and SNTAGT. CDR3 length: 15 residues. CDR3 in amino acids: CASSRSGGAGNEQFF. The CDR3 DNA sequence: TGTGCCAGCTCCCGAAGCGGGGGGGCGGGTAATGAGCAGTTCTTC.

The V and J genes are TRBV18 and TRBJ1-1, with D unclear. This CDR3 has 12 amino acids. Trimming took 3 bases from V and 7 from J, leaving 9 bases between them. CDR1 and CDR2 (germline): KGHSH, LQKENI. The CDR3 DNA reads as TGTGCCAGCTCACCGTCCGGGGATGAAGCTTTCTTT. Its translation is CASSPSGDEAFF.

By sample share, this clone is medium-sized. This chain uses TRBV21-1 with TRBJ2-2. TRBV21-1 is marked as a pseudogene. The CDR3 spans 12 residues. CDR3 protein: CAAPLDTGELFF. In DNA form, the CDR3 reads TGTGCCGCCCCCCTGGACACCGGGGAGCTGTTTTTT.

The V and J genes are TRBV29-1 and TRBJ2-7, with D perhaps matching TRBD2 (5 bases). The CDR3 loop spans 14 amino acids. V was pared by 0 bases and J by 4 bases, with 13 bases between. The V gene's germline CDR1 is SQVTM and CDR2 ANQGSEA. The CDR3 sequence is CSVEDPRGRYEQYF. CDR3 sequence (DNA): TGCAGCGTTGAAGACCCACGGGGTCGGTACGAGCAGTACTTC.

CDR3 amino acids: CASSLVGGSDTQYF. CDR3 DNA: TGCGCCAGCAGCTTGGTCGGTGGTTCAGATACGCAGTATTTT. The gene calls are TRBV5-1 and TRBJ2-3; D not resolved. Germline assignment: CDR1 SGHRS and CDR2 YFSETQ. With 0 bases removed from V and 4 bases from J, the gap between germline ends came to 9 bases. CDR3 length: 14 residues.

The V call is TRBV7-2, the J call TRBJ2-4, with TRBD1 matching over 9 bases. With V trimmed by 1 base and J by 6 bases, 4 bases remained unmatched. The CDR3 loop spans 15 amino acids. Germline-derived CDR1 and CDR2 are SGHTA and FQGNSA. CDR3 protein: CASSLETGGGNIQYF. The CDR3 DNA reads as TGTGCCAGCAGCTTAGAGACAGGGGGTGGAAACATTCAGTACTTC. The variable domain in full, completed from reference TRBV7-2 and TRBJ2-4, reads GAGVSQSPSNKVTEKGKDVELRCDPISGHTALYWYRQSLGQGLEFLIYFQGNSAPDKSGLPSDRFSAERTGGSVSTLTIQRTQQEDSAVYLCASSLETGGGNIQYFGAGTRLSVL.

The chain carries TRBV18 and TRBJ2-1, with a weak D call TRBD1 (5 bases). Trimming cost V 4 bases and J 2 bases, with 15 bases left between them. CDR1 and CDR2 (germline): KGHSH, LQKENI. The CDR3 loop spans 16 amino acids. For the CDR3, the DNA is TGTGCCAGCTCACAAAACCTAGGGGTAACCTACAATGAGCAGTTCTTC. This codes for CASSQNLGVTYNEQFF.

CDR3 residues: CASSLAGAFTDTQYF. CDR3 bases: TGTGCCAGCAGTTTAGCGGGGGCCTTCACAGATACGCAGTATTTT. V and J are TRBV27 and TRBJ2-3; tentatively, D is TRBD2 (7 bases). Per the germline V gene, CDR1 is MNHEY and CDR2 is SMNVEV (reference sequence). Trimming removed 2 bases from V and 2 bases from J, with 11 bases in between. The CDR3 spans 15 residues.

This clone is medium-sized by share. The gene calls are TRBV10-3 and TRBJ2-3; 7 bases are a match to TRBD2. The germline CDR1 and CDR2 sequences are ENHRY and SYGVKD. Trimming at V came to 11 bases and at J to 0 bases, leaving 11 bases not matched to a gene. This CDR3 spans 15 amino acids. CDR3 region: CAASSGVSSTDTQYF. CDR3 DNA: TGTGCCGCCTCAAGCGGGGTTTCTAGCACAGATACGCAGTATTTT.

The chain links TRBV30 to TRBJ1-1, with a possible D match to TRBD1 (5 bases). Trimming removed 3 bases at V and 3 bases at J, with 5 bases between. CDR3 size: 11 residues. The V gene's germline CDR1 is GTSNPN and CDR2 SVGIG (reference sequence). CDR3 sequence reads: CAWRGDTEAFF. The CDR3 DNA is TGTGCCTGGAGGGGGGACACTGAAGCTTTCTTT.

The chain couples TRBV14 to TRBJ2-3; 8 bases are shared with TRBD2. V was pared by 0 bases and J by 1 base, with 6 bases of the junction left unmatched. The CDR3 is 17 residues long. The germline gives CDR1 SGHDN, CDR2 FVKESK. The CDR3 coding sequence is TGTGCCAGCAGCCAAGATCCAGCGGGGGTTGGCACAGATACGCAGTATTTT. Encoded protein: CASSQDPAGVGTDTQYF.

The CDR3 nucleotides are TGTGCCAGCAGTTGGGACAGGGATAACTATGGCTACACCTTC. This translates into CASSWDRDNYGYTF. V is TRBV2 and J is TRBJ1-2; 9 nucleotides match TRBD1. This CDR3 spans 14 amino acids. V trimming: 5 bases; J trimming: 1 base; junction bases outside the gene matches: 2. Germline-derived CDR1 and CDR2 are SNHLY and FYNNEI.

The V call is TRBV18, the J call TRBJ2-2, with TRBD2 matching over 9 bases. The germline V gene has CDR1 KGHSH and CDR2 LQKENI. The CDR3 spans 19 residues. The V segment lost 2 bases and the J segment 4 bases; nucleotides outside the gene matches: 14. CDR3 coding DNA: TGTGCCAGCTCACCATTTCGTGGTTCTAGCGGGGCGCTCACCGGGGAGCTGTTTTTT. Its translation is CASSPFRGSSGALTGELFF.

The V call is TRBV7-8, the J call TRBJ2-1; D is unclear. Trimming stripped 4 bases from V and 7 bases from J, with 11 bases between. The CDR3 runs to 13 residues. Germline CDR1 is SGHVS and CDR2 is FQNEAQ. The CDR3: CASSSEAWNEQFF. In DNA, the CDR3 is TGTGCCAGCAGCTCAGAAGCGTGGAATGAGCAGTTCTTC.

The sample holds a few counts of this clone. Germline and junction disagree at one end, which may indicate a read error. Different DNA sequences within this sample yield the same CDR3. This chain connects TRBV5-1 to TRBJ1-1, with a possible D match to TRBD1 (6 bases). CDR3 length: 14 amino acids. Germline V gene data show CDR1 as SGHRS and CDR2 as YFSETQ. The CDR3 bases are TGTGCCAGCAGCTTGGCCATGTCAGGGGTAAAAGCTTTCTTT. It codes for CASSLAMSGVKAFF.